Presented here are 25 T cell receptor beta chains from one specimen sequenced in a study of blood T cell repertoires in COVID-19. Sequenced by immunoSEQ multiplex PCR; TCRdb stores in-frame clones only, minus some. This table holds 130,000 to 150,000 clones, approximately 80% found once. Sample: peripheral blood. The receptors come from a man between 60 and 70 years old with active or convalescent COVID-19.

This clone was picked up a small number of times. The chain carries TRBV7-2 and TRBJ1-2; the match to TRBD1 covers 11 bases. Germline loops: CDR1 SGHTA, CDR2 FQGNSA. The CDR3 extends over 15 amino acids. V lost 5 bases to trimming and J lost 8 bases; unmatched junction nucleotides: 10. As DNA, the CDR3 is TGTGCCAGCAGCCTGGAGGACAGGGGGCTTAGGGGCTACACCTTC. Translated, it gives CASSLEDRGLRGYTF. The whole variable domain, filled in from reference TRBV7-2 and TRBJ1-2, reads GAGVSQSPSNKVTEKGKDVELRCDPISGHTALYWYRQSLGQGLEFLIYFQGNSAPDKSGLPSDRFSAERTGGSVSTLTIQRTQQEDSAVYLCASSLEDRGLRGYTFGSGTRLTVV.

This chain uses TRBV7-8 with TRBJ2-3; D gene unclear. CDR3 size: 15 residues. V was pared by 2 bases and J by 2 bases, with 11 bases between. Germline CDR1 is SGHVS and CDR2 is FQNEAQ. For the CDR3, the DNA is TGTGCCAGCAGCTTATTGGAGCGAGCCACAGATACGCAGTATTTT. Translated: CASSLLERATDTQYF.

A few counts support this clone. The chain has TRBV27 and TRBJ1-4; 9 nucleotides align to TRBD1. With 4 bases clipped from V and 7 bases from J, the junction kept 4 bases outside the gene matches. Germline V gene sequence: CDR1 MNHEY, CDR2 SMNVEV (reference sequence). The length of the CDR3 is 14 residues. The chain's CDR3 is CASSYRGRVEKLFF. The CDR3 DNA reads as TGTGCCAGCAGTTACAGGGGGCGTGTTGAAAAACTGTTTTTT. The full variable domain, in which reference TRBV27 and TRBJ1-4 provide the parts outside the CDR3, is EAQVTQNPRYLITVTGKKLTVTCSQNMNHEYMSWYRQDPGLGLRQIYYSMNVEVTDKGDVPEGYKVSRKEKRNFPLILESPSPNQTSLYFCASSYRGRVEKLFFGSGTQLSVL.

This clone was counted between two and nine times. J is TRBJ1-1 and V is TRBV30; 8 bases line up with TRBD1. The junction had 3 bases not matched to a gene; V was cut back by 5 bases and J by 4 bases. This CDR3 has 12 amino acids. Per the germline V gene, CDR1 is GTSNPN and CDR2 is SVGIG (reference sequence). CDR3 amino acids: CAWRQGSTEAFF. CDR3 bases: TGTGCCTGGCGACAGGGGAGCACTGAAGCTTTCTTT.

This clone was detected a few times. The CDR3 DNA is TGTGCCACCAGTGATGGACAGGCCTGGACAGATACGCAGTATTTT. This sequence encodes CATSDGQAWTDTQYF. The chain combines TRBV24-1 with TRBJ2-3; TRBD1 matches 7 bases. Losses at the gene ends were 3 bases for V and 3 bases for J; bases not matched to a gene: 5. CDR1 KGHDR and CDR2 SFDVKD come from the germline V gene. CDR3 length: 15 residues.

This sequence joins TRBV24-1 and TRBJ2-1, with unresolved D. Trimming cost V 0 bases and J 7 bases, with 9 bases left between them. This CDR3 is 14 amino acids long. The V gene's germline CDR1 is KGHDR and CDR2 SFDVKD. The DNA of the CDR3 is TGTGCCACCAGTGATTTGACAGACAATAATGAGCAGTTCTTC. Translated, it gives CATSDLTDNNEQFF.

As DNA, the CDR3 is TGTGCCAGCAGCTTAGCCAGGTCCCCTGGAAACACCATATATTTT. Its translation: CASSLARSPGNTIYF. The rearrangement links TRBV7-2 to TRBJ1-3, with D hard to call. Germline V gene data show CDR1 as SGHTA and CDR2 as FQGNSA. There are 15 residues in the CDR3. Trimming left V 0 bases short and J 2 bases short, with 8 bases between.

This chain joins TRBV6-5 and TRBJ1-3; 7 bases line up with TRBD1. V lost 11 bases and J lost 1; bases outside the gene matches: 11. CDR3 length: 15 amino acids. CDR1 MNHEY and CDR2 SVGAGI come from the germline V gene. CDR3 coding DNA: TGTGCCGGACGCAGGGACAGTATATCTGGAAACACCATATATTTT. Translating it yields CAGRRDSISGNTIYF.

The chain recombines TRBV18 with TRBJ1-4; TRBD1 aligns across 7 bases. Per germline, CDR1 KGHSH and CDR2 LQKENI. V was pared by 6 bases and J by 7 bases, with 5 bases of the junction left unmatched. The CDR3 is 13 amino acids. The CDR3 coding sequence is TGTGCCAGCTCTCATGACAGGGCTGAAAAACTGTTTTTT. This encodes CASSHDRAEKLFF. The full variable domain, rest sourced from reference TRBV18 and TRBJ1-4, is NAGVMQNPRHLVRRRGQEARLRCSPMKGHSHVYWYRQLPEEGLKFMVYLQKENIIDESGMPKERFSAEFPKEGPSILRIQQVVRGDSAAYFCASSHDRAEKLFFGSGTQLSVL.

This sequence joins TRBV29-1 and TRBJ1-1; 8 bases align to TRBD1. Trimming cost V 5 bases and J 2 bases; bases outside gene matches: 4. The CDR3 loop spans 13 amino acids. From germline, CDR1 is SQVTM and CDR2 ANQGSEA. The CDR3 protein is CSVRDRRNTEAFF. The CDR3 DNA reads TGCAGCGTTCGGGACAGGCGTAACACTGAAGCTTTCTTT.

This clone has a handful of counts. The rearrangement links TRBV18 to TRBJ1-3; 7 positions agree with TRBD1. Germline V lookup: CDR1 KGHSH, CDR2 LQKENI. V shed 0 bases, J shed 4 bases, and the junction held 6 bases outside the gene matches. The CDR3 is 16 residues long. The CDR3 loop is CASSPPTGALGNTIYF. The CDR3 DNA is TGTGCCAGCTCACCACCCACAGGGGCATTGGGAAACACCATATATTTT.

This sequence joins TRBV11-3 and TRBJ1-3, with D unresolved. The germline gives CDR1 SGHNT, CDR2 YENEEA. The CDR3 contains 14 residues. V lost 5 bases to trimming and J lost 0 bases, with 8 bases between them. The CDR3 DNA follows: TGTGCCAGCAGCGGACGGGACTCTGGAAACACCATATATTTT. Its protein is CASSGRDSGNTIYF.

This chain links TRBV24-1 with TRBJ2-1, with TRBD1 matching 11 bases. V shed 2 bases and J 6 bases; nucleotides not matched to a gene: 2. Looked up from germline, CDR1 is KGHDR and CDR2 is SFDVKD. The CDR3 is 15 amino acids. The CDR3, as DNA: TGTGCCACCAGTGATTATGGACAGGGGGCCAATGAGCAGTTCTTC. Amino acids: CATSDYGQGANEQFF.

This chain uses TRBV11-3 with TRBJ2-1, with 11 bases lining up with TRBD2. V was clipped by 4 bases and J by 4 bases; unmatched bases: 18. Looked up from germline, CDR1 is SGHNT and CDR2 is YENEEA. The CDR3 is 20 amino acids. The CDR3 DNA sequence: TGTGCCAGCAGCTCTTATAACGCGGGTGGCGGGACTAGCGGATACAATGAGCAGTTCTTC. Amino acid sequence: CASSSYNAGGGTSGYNEQFF.

The rearrangement uses TRBV6-6 and TRBJ2-7, with 7 positions matching TRBD1. Germline loops: CDR1 MNHNY, CDR2 SVGAGI (reference sequence). The CDR3 contains 13 residues. J lost 6 bases, V lost 5 bases, and 7 bases had no gene match. The CDR3 sequence is CASSRDRASEQYF. CDR3 DNA: TGTGCCAGCAGTCGAGACAGGGCTTCCGAGCAGTACTTC.

V and J are TRBV6-5 and TRBJ2-3; D not certain. Between the trimmed V and J ends, which lost 6 bases and 2 bases, there was a span of 12 bases. The CDR3 consists of 14 residues. Germline V CDR1 and CDR2: MNHEY, SVGAGI. The CDR3 reads CASRRGHSTDTQYF. The CDR3 nucleotides are TGTGCCAGCAGGAGAGGTCACTCCACAGATACGCAGTATTTT.

The chain recombines TRBV6-5 with TRBJ2-5, with TRBD2 identical over 10 bases. CDR1 MNHEY and CDR2 SVGAGI come from the germline V gene. Losses at the gene ends were 5 bases for V and 2 bases for J; bases not matched to a gene: 5. This CDR3 spans 15 amino acids. The CDR3 bases are TGTGCCAGCAGTCTCGGACTAGCGGTACAAGAGACCCAGTACTTC. Protein product: CASSLGLAVQETQYF.

A single count supports this clone. The chain couples TRBV10-1 to TRBJ1-5; D is possibly TRBD1 (6 bases). Trimming took off 3 bases at V and 10 bases at J, with 10 bases between the two ends. Germline CDR1 is WNHNN and CDR2 is SYGVQD (reference sequence). There are 12 residues in the CDR3. The CDR3 is CASSDGQSPQHF. The CDR3 coding sequence is TGCGCCAGCAGTGATGGACAGTCACCCCAGCATTTT.

CDR3 sequence: CASRLRLATSTDTQYF. CDR3 in DNA: TGTGCCAGCAGGTTGAGGCTAGCGACTAGCACAGATACGCAGTATTTT. This sequence joins TRBV27 and TRBJ2-3; perhaps TRBD2 as D (6 bases). V lost 6 bases to trimming and J lost 0 bases, with 16 bases between them. This CDR3 has 16 amino acids. Germline V gene lookup returns CDR1 MNHEY and CDR2 SMNVEV (reference sequence).

This clone was found a few times. The chain couples TRBV7-2 to TRBJ1-5; D gene uncertain. This CDR3 is built from 15 residues. Germline V CDR1 and CDR2: SGHTA, FQGNSA. The V end was cut by 3 bases, the J end by 6 bases, with 15 bases between. CDR3: CASSFKGEGSQPQHF. The CDR3 DNA reads as TGTGCCAGCAGCTTCAAGGGCGAAGGGAGTCAGCCCCAGCATTTT.

This clone was seen only a few times. J is TRBJ1-2 and V is TRBV19, with no clear D. The CDR3 consists of 11 residues. The germline gives CDR1 LNHDA, CDR2 SQIVND (reference sequence). V lost 7 bases to trimming and J lost 4 bases, with 7 bases between them. The CDR3 here is CASNPGYGYTF. CDR3 in DNA: TGTGCCAGTAATCCAGGCTATGGCTACACCTTC.

This chain connects TRBV3-1 (or the pseudogene TRBV3-2) to TRBJ2-1; 10 nucleotides agree with TRBD2. This CDR3 is built from 17 residues. V was pared by 0 bases and J by 3 bases, with 5 bases of the junction left unmatched. Germline V gene sequence: CDR1 LGHDT, CDR2 YNNKEL (reference sequence). The CDR3 DNA reads TGTGCCAGCAGCCAAGATCCCAGGACTAGCGGCTACAATGAGCAGTTCTTC. It is translated as CASSQDPRTSGYNEQFF.

The chain links TRBV24-1 to TRBJ1-5; possibly TRBD1 for D (6 bases). Germline CDR1 is KGHDR and CDR2 is SFDVKD. The CDR3 is made up of 15 amino acids. The germline V and J ends were trimmed by 2 bases and 3 bases, with 10 bases remaining between them. DNA of the CDR3: TGTGCCACCAGTGATTCCCAGGGGATCAATCAGCCCCAGCATTTT. Amino acid sequence: CATSDSQGINQPQHF.

This chain connects TRBV5-4 to TRBJ2-2; the D is unclear. Trimming cost V 1 base and J 1 base, with 8 bases left between them. The CDR3 is 15 amino acids. Germline CDR1 is SGHNT and CDR2 is YYREEE (reference sequence). CDR3 coding DNA: TGTGCCAGCAGCTTGAGTGGCAGGAACACCGGGGAGCTGTTTTTT. This codes for CASSLSGRNTGELFF.

This chain connects TRBV9 to TRBJ2-4; 8 nucleotides agree with TRBD2. Germline V CDR1 and CDR2: SGDLS, YYNGEE. J gave up 5 bases and V 4 bases, and 8 bases lay outside the gene matches. The CDR3 is 15 residues long. The CDR3, as DNA: TGTGCCAGCAGCCAGAGGATGGGACTAGAAAACATTCAGTACTTC. It translates to CASSQRMGLENIQYF. The entire variable domain, with the rest obtained from reference TRBV9 and TRBJ2-4, is as follows: DSGVTQTPKHLITATGQRVTLRCSPRSGDLSVYWYQQSLDQGLQFLIQYYNGEERAKGNILERFSAQQFPDLHSELNLSSLELGDSALYFCASSQRMGLENIQYFGAGTRLSVL.